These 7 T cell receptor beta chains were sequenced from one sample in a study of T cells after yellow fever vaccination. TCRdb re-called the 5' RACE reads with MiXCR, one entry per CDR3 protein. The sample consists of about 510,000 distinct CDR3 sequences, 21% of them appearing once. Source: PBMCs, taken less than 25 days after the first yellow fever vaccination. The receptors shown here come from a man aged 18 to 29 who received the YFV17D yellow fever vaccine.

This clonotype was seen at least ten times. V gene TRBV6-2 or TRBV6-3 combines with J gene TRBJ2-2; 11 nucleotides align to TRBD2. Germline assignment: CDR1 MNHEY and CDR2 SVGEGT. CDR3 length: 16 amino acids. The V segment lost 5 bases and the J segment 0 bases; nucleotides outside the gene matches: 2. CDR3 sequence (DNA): TGTGCCAGCAGTCCGGGACTAGCGGCGAACACCGGGGAGCTGTTTTTT. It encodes CASSPGLAANTGELFF.

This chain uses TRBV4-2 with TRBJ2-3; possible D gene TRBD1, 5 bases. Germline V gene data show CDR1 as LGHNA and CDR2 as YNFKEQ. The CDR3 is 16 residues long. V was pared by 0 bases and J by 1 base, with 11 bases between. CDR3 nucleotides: TGTGCCAGCAGCCAAGACCAGGGTCCAGGCACAGATACGCAGTATTTT. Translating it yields CASSQDQGPGTDTQYF.

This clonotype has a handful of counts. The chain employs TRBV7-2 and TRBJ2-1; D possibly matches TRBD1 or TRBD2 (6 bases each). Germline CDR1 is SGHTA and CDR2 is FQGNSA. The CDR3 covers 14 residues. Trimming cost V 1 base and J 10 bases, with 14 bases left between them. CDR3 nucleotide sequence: TGTGCCAGCAGCTTAGGGGGGGCTCCGAGGGAGCAGTTCTTC. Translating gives CASSLGGAPREQFF. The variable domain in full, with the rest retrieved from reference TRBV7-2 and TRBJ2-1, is GAGVSQSPSNKVTEKGKDVELRCDPISGHTALYWYRQSLGQGLEFLIYFQGNSAPDKSGLPSDRFSAERTGGSVSTLTIQRTQQEDSAVYLCASSLGGAPREQFFGPGTRLTVL.

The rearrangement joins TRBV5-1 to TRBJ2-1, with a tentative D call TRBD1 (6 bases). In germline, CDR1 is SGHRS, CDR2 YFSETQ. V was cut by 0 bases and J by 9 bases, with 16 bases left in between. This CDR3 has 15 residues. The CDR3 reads CASSLGVGAQGEQFF. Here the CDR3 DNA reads TGCGCCAGCAGCTTGGGAGTGGGGGCCCAGGGTGAGCAGTTCTTC.

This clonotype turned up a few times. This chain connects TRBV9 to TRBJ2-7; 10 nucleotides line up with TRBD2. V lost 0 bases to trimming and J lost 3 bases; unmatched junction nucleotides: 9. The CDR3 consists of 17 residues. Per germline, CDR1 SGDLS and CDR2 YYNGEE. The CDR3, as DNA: TGTGCCAGCAGCGTAGGGGCTACTAGCGGGGAAAACTACGAGCAGTACTTC. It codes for CASSVGATSGENYEQYF.

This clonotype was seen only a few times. CDR3 coding DNA: TGTGCCAGCAGTTTTGGACAGCCGTACGAGCAGTACTTC. Translating it yields CASSFGQPYEQYF. V gene TRBV12-3 or TRBV12-4 combines with J gene TRBJ2-7; D may be TRBD1 (6 bases). There are 13 residues in the CDR3. Deletions cut 3 bases from V and 4 bases from J, with 10 bases between.

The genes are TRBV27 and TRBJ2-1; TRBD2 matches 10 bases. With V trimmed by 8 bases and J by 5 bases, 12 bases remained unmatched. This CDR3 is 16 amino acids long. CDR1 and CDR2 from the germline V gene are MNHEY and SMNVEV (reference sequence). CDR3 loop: CASAFLGTSADNEQFF. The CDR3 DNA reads TGTGCCAGCGCCTTCCTAGGGACTAGCGCCGACAATGAGCAGTTCTTC.